Listed below are T cell receptor beta chains from one sample, sequenced in a study of identifying expanded T cells in peripheral blood. The protocol was immunoSEQ multiplex PCR, while the TCRdb copy is restricted to in-frame clones and leaves out a portion. The sample lists tens of thousands of clones; roughly 87% were seen once. Specimen: blood. The receptors shown here come from a person aged 18 to 70 in good health. Each CDR3 is given with its conserved first and last residue. D genes are given only for firm matches. Size values are once, few and many counts, or a class for expanded clones, and some rows have none.

>NA|TRBD2|TRBJ2-7|TRBV2|14
CASSTGLAGVWQYF
TGTGCCAGCAGTACCGGACTAGCGGGAGTATGGCAGTACTTC
>NA|NA|TRBJ2-1|TRBV10-3|12
CAISEGYNEQFF
TGTGCCATCAGTGAAGGGTACAATGAGCAGTTCTTC
>NA|NA|TRBJ1-1|TRBV29-1|12
CSVQTPNTEAFF
TGCAGCGTTCAGACACCAAACACTGAAGCTTTCTTT
>once|NA|TRBJ1-2|TRBV4-1|16
CASSQDAFATPYGYTF
TGCGCCAGCAGCCAAGACGCGTTCGCGACCCCCTATGGCTACACCTTC
>NA|NA|TRBJ1-1|TRBV27|14
CASSLWQGNTEAFF
TGTGCCAGCAGTTTATGGCAGGGGAACACTGAAGCTTTCTTT
>NA|NA|TRBJ2-2|TRBV5-1|11
CASRGSGELFF
TGCGCCAGCCGGGGCTCCGGGGAGCTGTTTTTT
>NA|NA|TRBJ1-4|TRBV2|14
CASSGAGGWEKLFF
TGTGCCAGCAGTGGAGCGGGTGGATGGGAAAAACTGTTTTTT
>NA|NA|TRBJ2-5|TRBV9|14
CASSSGPEGETQYF
TGTGCCAGCAGCTCGGGACCGGAGGGCGAGACCCAGTACTTC
>NA|NA|TRBJ2-3|TRBV6-1|12
CASSAGGDTQYF
TGTGCCAGCAGTGCCGGGGGAGATACGCAGTATTTT
>once|NA|TRBJ2-7|TRBV7-2|14
CASSQGVDPHEQYF
TGTGCCAGCAGCCAGGGAGTTGACCCCCACGAGCAGTACTTC
>NA|NA|TRBJ1-5|TRBV4-1|13
CASSGGVYQPQHF
TGCGCCAGCTCTGGCGGGGTGTATCAGCCCCAGCATTTT
>once|NA|TRBJ2-7|TRBV6-1|15
CASSDPGRAPYEQYF
TGTGCCAGCAGTGACCCTGGCAGGGCCCCCTACGAGCAGTACTTC
>once|TRBD2|TRBJ2-2|TRBV5-1|14
CASSVTSSTGELFF
TGCGCCAGCAGCGTGACTAGCTCCACCGGGGAGCTGTTTTTT
>NA|NA|TRBJ1-1|TRBV29-1|13
CSVHGQLNTEAFF
TGCAGCGTGCACGGACAGTTGAACACTGAAGCTTTCTTT
>NA|NA|TRBJ2-1|TRBV5-4|12
CASEGVYNEQFF
TGTGCCAGCGAGGGAGTCTACAATGAGCAGTTCTTC
>once|NA|TRBJ1-2|TRBV2|13
CASSNGGRYGYTF
TGTGCCAGCAGCAACGGGGGCCGCTATGGCTACACCTTC
>NA|TRBD2|TRBJ2-1|TRBV27|15
CASSLSRGGGNEQFF
TGTGCCAGCAGTTTATCACGGGGGGGTGGAAATGAGCAGTTCTTC
>NA|TRBD1|TRBJ1-3|TRBV30|14
CAWSGDRVGNTIYF
TGTGCCTGGAGTGGGGACAGGGTTGGAAACACCATATATTTT
>NA|NA|TRBJ1-1|TRBV13|14
CASSFMSMNTEAFF
TGTGCCAGCAGCTTCATGAGTATGAACACTGAAGCTTTCTTT
>NA|NA|TRBJ1-6|TRBV6-5|14
CASSLQNLNSPLHF
TGTGCCAGCAGTCTTCAGAATCTTAATTCACCCCTCCACTTT
>NA|TRBD1|TRBJ1-1|TRBV19|16
CASSVSPTGLNTEAFF
TGTGCCAGTAGTGTCTCCCCGACAGGGCTGAACACTGAAGCTTTCTTT
>NA|TRBD2|TRBJ2-1|TRBV10-3|15
CAIKGTGGPENEQFF
TGTGCCATCAAGGGCACGGGAGGGCCGGAAAATGAGCAGTTCTTC
>once|TRBD2|TRBJ2-1|TRBV11-2|17
CASSSKGGTSGYNEQFF
TGTGCCAGCAGCTCAAAGGGCGGGACTAGCGGTTACAATGAGCAGTTCTTC
>NA|NA|TRBJ1-2|TRBV2|13
CASRTGTNYGYTF
TGTGCCAGCAGAACCGGGACCAACTATGGCTACACCTTC
>NA|NA|TRBJ2-5|TRBV9|15
CASSVEGQGRETQYF
TGTGCCAGCAGCGTAGAAGGCCAAGGGAGGGAGACCCAGTACTTC
>once|TRBD1|TRBJ2-2|TRBV11-3|17
CASSPRGTAANTGELFF
TGTGCCAGCAGCCCCCGTGGGACAGCCGCGAACACCGGGGAGCTGTTTTTT
>few|NA|TRBJ2-7|TRBV5-6|13
CASSLVGGYEQYF
TGTGCCAGCAGTCTTGTGGGGGGCTACGAGCAGTACTTC
>NA|TRBD2|TRBJ2-1|TRBV7-9|19
CASSLAINSWRGGNNEQFF
TGTGCCAGCAGCTTAGCTATTAATTCCTGGCGGGGGGGAAACAATGAGCAGTTCTTC
>NA|NA|TRBJ1-3|TRBV5-1|15
CASSLESGSGNTIYF
TGCGCCAGCAGCTTGGAGTCCGGGTCCGGAAACACCATATATTTT
>NA|TRBD1|TRBJ1-4|TRBV10-3|13
CAISEPGGAKLFF
TGTGCCATCAGTGAGCCAGGGGGCGCAAAACTGTTTTTT
>NA|TRBD1|TRBJ1-2|TRBV9|15
CASSDTRRGGYGYTF
TGTGCCAGCAGCGACACCCGCAGGGGGGGGTATGGCTACACCTTC
>NA|NA|TRBJ2-3|TRBV11-1|16
CASSLAPGHSTDTQYF
TGTGCCAGCAGCTTAGCCCCGGGCCATAGCACAGATACGCAGTATTTT
>NA|TRBD1|TRBJ1-2|TRBV6-4|14
CASRAGTGGYGYTF
TGTGCCAGCAGGGCCGGGACAGGGGGCTATGGCTACACCTTC
>once|NA|TRBJ1-2|TRBV7-9|13
CASSYREGYGYTF
TGTGCCAGCAGCTACCGCGAGGGCTATGGCTACACCTTC
>few|NA|TRBJ1-1|TRBV4-3|15
CASSPQQGGSSEAFF
TGCGCCAGCAGCCCACAACAGGGTGGAAGCTCTGAAGCTTTCTTT
>NA|NA|TRBJ1-2|TRBV10-3|14
CAISDSGGGYGYTF
TGTGCCATCAGTGATTCGGGGGGTGGCTATGGCTACACCTTC
>NA|NA|TRBJ1-1|TRBV11-2|13
CASSDNANTEAFF
TGTGCCAGCAGTGACAACGCGAACACTGAAGCTTTCTTT
>NA|NA|TRBJ1-5|TRBV7-6|16
CASSLGGRGQNQPQHF
TGTGCCAGCAGCTTAGGGGGGCGGGGGCAAAATCAGCCCCAGCATTTT
>few|TRBD1|TRBJ1-6|TRBV2|16
CASSAGTGGISSPLHF
TGTGCCAGCAGCGCCGGGACAGGGGGAATAAGTTCACCCCTCCACTTT
>NA|NA|TRBJ1-1|TRBV11-2|15
CASSLGTVLNTEAFF
TGTGCCAGCAGCTTAGGGACAGTCCTGAACACTGAAGCTTTCTTT
>few|TRBD1|TRBJ1-4|TRBV5-1|18
CASSFSLRGQGENEKLFF
TGCGCCAGCAGCTTTAGCCTAAGGGGACAGGGGGAAAATGAAAAACTGTTTTTT
>NA|NA|TRBJ1-2|TRBV7-2|14
CASSPGVGRYGYTF
TGTGCCAGCAGCCCCGGGGTAGGGCGCTATGGCTACACCTTC
>NA|NA|TRBJ1-2|TRBV10-3|13
CAIRDNNNYGYTF
TGTGCCATCAGGGACAACAACAACTATGGCTACACCTTC
>NA|TRBD1|TRBJ2-2|TRBV27|15
CASSFRGGNTGELFF
TGTGCCAGCAGTTTTAGAGGGGGCAACACCGGGGAGCTGTTTTTT
>NA|NA|TRBJ1-1|TRBV5-1|14
CASSFGQTNTEAFF
TGCGCCAGCAGCTTCGGACAGACGAACACTGAAGCTTTCTTT
>NA|TRBD1|TRBJ2-5|TRBV7-7|15
CASSPGQGARETQYF
TGTGCCAGCAGCCCGGGACAGGGGGCCCGAGAGACCCAGTACTTC
>NA|NA|TRBJ1-3|TRBV6-5|14
CASSYSGQLNTIYF
TGTGCCAGCAGTTACTCCGGACAGTTAAACACCATATATTTT
>once|TRBD1|TRBJ1-1|TRBV19|16
CASSIRQGTGNTEAFF
TGTGCCAGTAGTATTAGACAGGGGACGGGAAACACTGAAGCTTTCTTT
>NA|NA|TRBJ1-2|TRBV5-4|15
CASSAPGPLRLGYTF
TGTGCCAGCAGCGCGCCGGGACCCCTCCGGCTTGGCTACACCTTC
>NA|TRBD1|TRBJ1-5|TRBV6-6|14
CASSFSTGYQPQHF
TGTGCCAGCAGTTTCTCGACAGGGTATCAGCCCCAGCATTTT